This record looks at one TCR beta chain sequence and its context. CDR3 length equals 12 residues. The V gene lost 3 bases and the J gene lost 14 bases, with 16 bases spanning the gap. Per germline, CDR1 LNHDA and CDR2 SQIVND (reference sequence). This entry comes from a study of TIL therapy for anti-PD-1-resistant metastatic lung cancer. Stated time point: pre-treatment sample, taken before nivolumab and TIL therapy. Sequencing used immunoSEQ v3. Profiled with immunoSEQ multiplex PCR; TCRdb holds only in-frame clones, not every one. The profile shows about 50,000 clones, roughly 85% of them singletons.

The TCR originated in a woman between 25 and 85 years old with non-small cell lung cancer. Sequencing was performed on blood, taken at baseline. The V call is TRBV19, the J call TRBJ1-2; perhaps TRBD1 as D (5 bases). CDR3 DNA: TGTGCCAGTAGTATCATCCAGGGTGCTTGGACCTTC. Residues: CASSIIQGAWTF.